The text below deals with one TCR beta chain. How the authors handled the data: It was from reference gene primer amplification that nucleated cell counts were estimated. Clones were sequenced by immunoSEQ multiplex PCR, and TCRdb holds only the in-frame ones, with some missing. The DNA gave D and trimming, while V, J and clone size come from that table. The sample has over 10,000 clones, roughly 90% seen once; the top ten hold 12% to 15%. The entry originates in a study of blood T cell repertoires in COVID-19. V lost 4 bases, J lost 7 bases, and 9 bases stayed unmatched. There are 14 residues in the CDR3. Germline CDR1 is KGHSH and CDR2 is LQKENI.

This chain joins TRBV18 and TRBJ1-2; TRBD1 aligns across 7 bases. Specimen: peripheral blood. The source is a man between 65 and 85 years old with active COVID-19. CDR3 coding DNA: TGTGCCAGCTCACTCCGACAGGGTGATAGTGGCTACACCTTC. This codes for CASSLRQGDSGYTF.